This TCR beta chain was identified during a study of control samples from healthy donors and cancer patients. The V gene's germline CDR1 is MNHEY and CDR2 SVGEGT. V lost 2 bases, J lost 7 bases, and 17 bases lay in between. This CDR3 region has 16 residues. In its sample, this clone was seen a few times. Here immunoSEQ multiplex PCR was the method, and the copy in TCRdb shows in-frame clones only, minus some. This table holds approximately 69,000 clones, over 85% found once. The sample taken for sequencing was PBMCs. This TCR came from a man aged 55-75 years with colorectal cancer. The chain carries TRBV6-2 or TRBV6-3 and TRBJ1-4, with no clear D. The CDR3 DNA sequence: TGTGCCAGCAGTTACCCTTCAGGATCGACGCGTGAAAAACTGTTTTTT. Residues: CASSYPSGSTREKLFF.